The 5 T cell receptor beta chains below come from one sample, sequenced in a study of beta chain features in type 1 diabetes. General study points: In every one of the four CD4+ subsets, TCRB CDR3s were moderately but significantly shorter in Type 1 diabetes patients.

The antigens for these receptors are not known. The whole isolated RNA underwent reverse transcription, so sequencing captured expressed TCRB transcripts. Generated by immunoSEQ multiplex PCR, the TCRdb table keeps only in-frame clones and is missing some. The sample records about 700,000 clones, around an eighth being singletons. Sequencing used naive CD4+ T cells from blood. These receptor sequences come from a man aged 18-30 years with type 1 diabetes.

The chain is built from TRBV14 and TRBJ2-7; the D is unclear. The V gene's germline CDR1 is SGHDN and CDR2 FVKESK. Trimming took 4 bases from V and 8 from J, leaving 12 bases between them. The CDR3 totals 12 residues. The CDR3 DNA sequence: TGTGCCAGCAGCCCAAGGACCACTAAGCAGTACTTC. It translates to CASSPRTTKQYF. The whole variable domain, filled in from reference TRBV14 and TRBJ2-7, reads EAGVTQFPSHSVIEKGQTVTLRCDPISGHDNLYWYRRVMGKEIKFLLHFVKESKQDESGMPNNRFLAERTGGTYSTLKVQPAELEDSGVYFCASSPRTTKQYFGPGTRLTVT.

This chain uses TRBV11-2 with TRBJ1-2; TRBD1 aligns across 7 bases. V was clipped by 5 bases and J by 2 bases; unmatched bases: 5. CDR1 and CDR2 (germline): SGHAT, FQNNGV. The CDR3 is 14 amino acids. CDR3 bases: TGTGCCAGCAGCGAGACAGGGCTGAACTATGGCTACACCTTC. Its protein is CASSETGLNYGYTF.

The V gene is TRBV7-9, the J gene TRBJ2-4, with D tentatively TRBD2 (5 bases). The CDR3 runs 11 residues. V dropped 5 bases and J dropped 8 bases, with 7 bases sitting between them. Germline CDR1 and CDR2: SEHNR and FQNEAQ (reference sequence). The CDR3 nucleotides read TGTGCCAGCAGCCACGGGGACATTCAGTACTTC. Protein: CASSHGDIQYF.

The chain has TRBV6-6 and TRBJ1-5; 9 positions match TRBD1. Germline V CDR1 and CDR2: MNHNY, SVGAGI (reference sequence). This CDR3 spans 16 amino acids. With V trimmed by 5 bases and J by 2 bases, 7 bases remained unmatched. CDR3 sequence reads: CASSKETGGGNQPQHF. In DNA form, the CDR3 reads TGTGCCAGCAGTAAGGAGACAGGGGGAGGCAATCAGCCCCAGCATTTT.

V and J are TRBV7-9 and TRBJ1-5; D gene uncertain. Germline loops: CDR1 SEHNR, CDR2 FQNEAQ (reference sequence). Trimming took 6 bases from V and 4 from J, leaving 7 bases between them. This CDR3 is built from 12 residues. In DNA form, the CDR3 reads TGTGCCAGCAGTCATACGAATCAGCCCCAGCATTTT. Translation: CASSHTNQPQHF.